This T cell receptor (beta chain) came from a study of CD8 T cells in ankylosing spondylitis. TCRdb re-analysed the 5' RACE reads in MiXCR, keeping a single row per CDR3 protein. The table lists some 300,000 distinct CDR3 sequences, less than 25% of them singletons. This clonotype was found a few times. The length of the CDR3 is 13 residues. V lost 5 bases and J lost 4, with 8 bases in between. CDR1 is KGHDR and CDR2 is SFDVKD in the germline V gene. The chain joins TRBV24-1 to TRBJ2-1; D remains ambiguous. The sequencing input was blood, either unsorted or a sorted T cell fraction (not recorded which). The receptor was isolated from a female donor with ankylosing spondylitis or in good health (not recorded which). The CDR3 sequence is CATSAQFYNEQFF. As DNA, the CDR3 is TGTGCCACCAGTGCACAGTTTTACAATGAGCAGTTCTTC.